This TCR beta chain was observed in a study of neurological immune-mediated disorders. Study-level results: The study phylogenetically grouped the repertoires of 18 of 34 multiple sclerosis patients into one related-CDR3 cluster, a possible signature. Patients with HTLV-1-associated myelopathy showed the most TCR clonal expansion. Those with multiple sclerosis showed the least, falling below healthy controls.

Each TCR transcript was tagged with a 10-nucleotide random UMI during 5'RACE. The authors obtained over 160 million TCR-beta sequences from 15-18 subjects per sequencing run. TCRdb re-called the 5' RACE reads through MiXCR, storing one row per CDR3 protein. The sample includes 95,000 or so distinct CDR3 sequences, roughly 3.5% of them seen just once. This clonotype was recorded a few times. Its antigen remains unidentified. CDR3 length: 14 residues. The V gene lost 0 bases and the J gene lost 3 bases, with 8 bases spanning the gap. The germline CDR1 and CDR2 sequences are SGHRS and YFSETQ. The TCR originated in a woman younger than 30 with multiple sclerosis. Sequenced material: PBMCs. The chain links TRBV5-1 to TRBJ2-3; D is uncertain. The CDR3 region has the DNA TGCGCCAGCAGCTTGGAAGGAGATACAGATACGCAGTATTTT. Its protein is CASSLEGDTDTQYF.